Included here is one T cell receptor (beta chain) sequence, with context. There is no known antigen for this receptor. A Human TCR Profiling Kit was used to prepare UMI-labeled 5' RACE TCRbeta libraries. Every TCRbeta library was prepared in parallel, with the same number of PCR cycles used for all of the libraries. Processing in the source paper ran as follows. Each TCRbeta library contained between roughly 2,600 and 18,000 functional CDR3beta clonotypes. MIGEC 1.2.9 handled UMI extraction and consensus assembly, with a minimum of three reads required per UMI. MiXCR 3.0.3 was used to extract the in-frame CDR3beta repertoires. After each sample was downsampled to 42,000 randomly selected UMIs, diversity metrics were computed in VDJtools 1.2.1. For each sample pair, the repertoire overlap metrics D, R and F2 were calculated in VDJtools using the top 3,000 clones. Each entry corresponds to one CDR3 protein sequence from reads that TCRdb reprocessed, and DNA is not given. These V and J calls originate from TCRdb's pipeline instead of the authors' own analysis. The data table for this sample lists around 12,000 distinct CDR3 sequences. 14% of the sample is held by the ten biggest clonotypes.

The germline V gene yields SGHTA for CDR1 and FQGNSA for CDR2. The CDR3 spans 17 residues, from the cysteine through the phenylalanine. The DNA is unrecorded. Density gradient separation was used to isolate peripheral blood mononuclear cells from healthy donor buffy coats. The study enriched total CD8+ T cells through negative magnetic separation using EasySep or MojoSort CD8+ T cell isolation kits. An RNeasy Mini Kit was used to extract total RNA from duplicate vials of some 150,000 sorted CD8+ T cells per subset. PBMCs were used either fresh or after cryopreservation in fetal bovine serum containing approximately 11% DMSO. CD8+ T cell subsets were sorted to purity by fluorescence-activated cell sorting on a FACSAria III. The data were taken from a study of human CD8 memory T cell subsets (dated by TCRdb to about 2020). A note on the overall study: To assess clonal relationships, the TCRbeta repertoires of stem-like (TSTEM), progenitor exhausted-like (TPEX) and effector memory CD8+ T cell subsets were compared. TCRbeta repertoires were obtained from TSTEM, TPEX and effector memory subsets contributed by each of more than five donors.

The paper's findings and limits, for the study overall: TSTEM and TPEX subsets showed similarly high normalized Shannon-Wiener diversity, whereas effector memory subsets were comparatively less diverse. Although both stem-like subsets shared clonotypes with effector memory cells, the overlap between TSTEM and TPEX repertoires was minimal, suggesting distinct antigen spectra for the TSTEM and TPEX subsets. Only TCRbeta chains were sequenced, and the repertoire comparisons were based on roughly six donors and tested using paired t-tests with Bonferroni correction. Based on Chao1 estimates, TSTEM subsets appeared to have greater repertoire diversity than TPEX subsets, which could potentially reflect a broader range of specificities.

Sequencing was performed on CD8+ T cells from PBMCs. The sequence was collected from a human donor in good health. The chain is assembled from TRBV7-2 and TRBJ1-5. The CDR3 reads as follows: CASSLRKGPEAYQPQHF.